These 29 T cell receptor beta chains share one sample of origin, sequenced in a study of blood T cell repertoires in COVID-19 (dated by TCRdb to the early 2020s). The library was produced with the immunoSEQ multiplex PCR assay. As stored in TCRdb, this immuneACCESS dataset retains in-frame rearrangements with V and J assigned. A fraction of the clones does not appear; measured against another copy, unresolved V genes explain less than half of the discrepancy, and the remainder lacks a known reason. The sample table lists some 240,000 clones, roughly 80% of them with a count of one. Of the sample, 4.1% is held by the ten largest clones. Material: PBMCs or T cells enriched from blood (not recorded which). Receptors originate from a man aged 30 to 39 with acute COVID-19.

The chain's CDR3 is CASSELEGGSNTGELFF. CDR3 in DNA: TGTGCCAGCAGTGAACTGGAGGGGGGGTCGAACACCGGGGAGCTGTTTTTT. The chain recombines TRBV2 with TRBJ2-2; D is perhaps TRBD2 (7 bases). CDR3 length equals 17 residues. The V end was cut by 2 bases, the J end by 0 bases, with 13 bases between. Germline CDR1 reads SNHLY; CDR2 reads FYNNEI.

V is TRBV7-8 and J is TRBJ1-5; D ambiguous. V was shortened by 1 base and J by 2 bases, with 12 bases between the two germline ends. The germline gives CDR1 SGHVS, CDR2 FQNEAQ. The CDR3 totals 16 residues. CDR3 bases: TGTGCCAGCAGCTTAGGCATCGGTTTGGGCAATCAGCCCCAGCATTTT. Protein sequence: CASSLGIGLGNQPQHF.

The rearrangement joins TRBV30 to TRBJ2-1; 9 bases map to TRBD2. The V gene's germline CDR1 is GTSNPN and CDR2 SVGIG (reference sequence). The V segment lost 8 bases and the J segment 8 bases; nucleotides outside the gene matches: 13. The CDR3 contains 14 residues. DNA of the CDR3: TGTGCCCGCCAACCAGCGGGGGGCTGGGATGAGCAGTTCTTC. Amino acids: CARQPAGGWDEQFF.

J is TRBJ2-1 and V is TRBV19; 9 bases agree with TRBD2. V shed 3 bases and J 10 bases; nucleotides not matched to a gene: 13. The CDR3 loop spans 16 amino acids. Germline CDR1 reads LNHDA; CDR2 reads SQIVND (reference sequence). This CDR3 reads CASSIDGGRVSSEQFF. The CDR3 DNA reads TGTGCCAGTAGTATCGACGGCGGGAGGGTATCTTCGGAGCAGTTCTTC.

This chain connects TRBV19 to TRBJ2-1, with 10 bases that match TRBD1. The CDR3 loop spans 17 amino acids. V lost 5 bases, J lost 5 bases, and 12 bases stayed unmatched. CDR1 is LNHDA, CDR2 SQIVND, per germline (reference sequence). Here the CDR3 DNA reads TGTGCCAGTAGTTTCAAGACAGGGGGCGCGCCCCACAATGAGCAGTTCTTC. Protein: CASSFKTGGAPHNEQFF. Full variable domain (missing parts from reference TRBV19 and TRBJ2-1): DGGITQSPKYLFRKEGQNVTLSCEQNLNHDAMYWYRQDPGQGLRLIYYSQIVNDFQKGDIAEGYSVSREKKESFPLTVTSAQKNPTAFYLCASSFKTGGAPHNEQFFGPGTRLTVL.

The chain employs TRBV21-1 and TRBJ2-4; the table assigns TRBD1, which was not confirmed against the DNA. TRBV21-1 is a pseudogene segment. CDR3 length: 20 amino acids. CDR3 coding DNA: TGTGCCAGCAGCAAAGGCGGCAGGGGGAGAGGGATTGTAGCCAAAAACATTCAGTACTTC. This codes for CASSKGGRGRGIVAKNIQYF.

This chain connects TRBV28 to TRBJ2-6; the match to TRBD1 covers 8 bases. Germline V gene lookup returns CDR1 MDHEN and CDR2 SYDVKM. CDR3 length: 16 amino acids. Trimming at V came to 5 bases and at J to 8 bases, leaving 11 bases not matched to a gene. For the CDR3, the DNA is TGTGCCAGCAGTACCCAGGGGGCGACGAGGCCCAACGTCCTGACTTTC. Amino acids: CASSTQGATRPNVLTF.

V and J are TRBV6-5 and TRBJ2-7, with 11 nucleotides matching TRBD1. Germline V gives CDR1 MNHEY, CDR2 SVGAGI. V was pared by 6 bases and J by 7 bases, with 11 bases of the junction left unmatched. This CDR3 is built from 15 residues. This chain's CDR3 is CASRPRTGGVGEQYV. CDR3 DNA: TGTGCCAGCAGACCCCGGACAGGGGGCGTCGGAGAGCAGTACGTC.

The CDR3: CASSDSTSGGEKDTQYF. In nucleotides, the CDR3 is TGTGCCAGCAGTGACTCCACTAGCGGGGGCGAGAAAGATACGCAGTATTTT. The chain recombines TRBV6-4 with TRBJ2-3, with 11 bases identical to TRBD2. V shed 0 bases and J 5 bases; nucleotides not matched to a gene: 7. This CDR3 has 17 amino acids. The germline V gene encodes CDR1 MRHNA and CDR2 SNTAGT.

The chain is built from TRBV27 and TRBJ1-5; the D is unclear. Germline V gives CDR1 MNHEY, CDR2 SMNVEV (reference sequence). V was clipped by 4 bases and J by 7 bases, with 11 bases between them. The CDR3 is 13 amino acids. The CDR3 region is CASSSGVQQPQHF. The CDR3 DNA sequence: TGTGCCAGCAGTTCGGGTGTCCAACAGCCCCAGCATTTT.

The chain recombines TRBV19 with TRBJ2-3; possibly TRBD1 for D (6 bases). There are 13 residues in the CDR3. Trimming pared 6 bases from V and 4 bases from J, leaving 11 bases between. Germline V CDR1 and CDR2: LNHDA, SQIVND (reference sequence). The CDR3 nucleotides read TGTGCCAGTAGCCCGACAGGCTCAGATACGCAGTATTTT. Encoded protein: CASSPTGSDTQYF.

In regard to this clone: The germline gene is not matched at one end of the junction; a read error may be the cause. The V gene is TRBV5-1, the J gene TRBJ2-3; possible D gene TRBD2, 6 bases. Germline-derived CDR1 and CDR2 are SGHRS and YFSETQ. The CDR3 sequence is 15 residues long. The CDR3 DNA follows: TGTGCCAGCAGCTGGGCGGGGTCCGGTGGAGATACGCAGTATTTT. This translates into CASSWAGSGGDTQYF.

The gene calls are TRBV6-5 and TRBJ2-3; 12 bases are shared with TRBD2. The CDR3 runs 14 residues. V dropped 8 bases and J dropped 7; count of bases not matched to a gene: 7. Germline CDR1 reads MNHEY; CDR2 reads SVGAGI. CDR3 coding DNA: TGTGCCAGCCGGTCTAGCGGGGGGGCGAATACGCAGTATTTT. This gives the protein CASRSSGGANTQYF.

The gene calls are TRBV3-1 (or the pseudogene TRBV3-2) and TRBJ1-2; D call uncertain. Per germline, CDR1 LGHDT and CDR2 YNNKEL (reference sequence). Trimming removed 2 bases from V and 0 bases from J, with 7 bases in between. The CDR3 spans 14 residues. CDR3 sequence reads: CASSQPNSNYGYTF. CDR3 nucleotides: TGTGCCAGCAGCCAACCCAATTCTAACTATGGCTACACCTTC.

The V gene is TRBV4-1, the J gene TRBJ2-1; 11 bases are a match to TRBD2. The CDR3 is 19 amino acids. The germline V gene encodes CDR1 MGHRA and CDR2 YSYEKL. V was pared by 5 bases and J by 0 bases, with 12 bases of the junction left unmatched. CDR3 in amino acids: CASSNWPSGRTPSYNEQFF. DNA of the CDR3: TGCGCCAGCAGCAACTGGCCTAGCGGGAGGACCCCCTCCTACAATGAGCAGTTCTTC.

In DNA, the CDR3 is TGTGCCAGCAGCCTAGGACAGGAGCCTTTTAACTATGGCTACACCTTC. This gives the protein CASSLGQEPFNYGYTF. The V and J genes are TRBV5-8 and TRBJ1-2; 7 nucleotides agree with TRBD1. CDR1 is SGHTS, CDR2 YDEGEE, per germline. CDR3 length: 16 residues. V lost 4 bases and J lost 1; bases outside the gene matches: 10.

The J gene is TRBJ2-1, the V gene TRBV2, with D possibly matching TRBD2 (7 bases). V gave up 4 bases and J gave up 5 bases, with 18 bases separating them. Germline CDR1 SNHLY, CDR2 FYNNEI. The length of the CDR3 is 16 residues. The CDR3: CASSGVGGGMHNEQFF. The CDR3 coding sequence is TGTGCCAGCAGTGGGGTGGGAGGGGGAATGCACAATGAGCAGTTCTTC.

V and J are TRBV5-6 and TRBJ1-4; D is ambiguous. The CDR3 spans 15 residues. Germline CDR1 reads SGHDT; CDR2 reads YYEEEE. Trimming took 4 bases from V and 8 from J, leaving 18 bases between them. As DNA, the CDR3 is TGTGCCAGCAGCCGCGAAGAAGGGCGCGGGGAAAAACTGTTTTTT. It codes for CASSREEGRGEKLFF.

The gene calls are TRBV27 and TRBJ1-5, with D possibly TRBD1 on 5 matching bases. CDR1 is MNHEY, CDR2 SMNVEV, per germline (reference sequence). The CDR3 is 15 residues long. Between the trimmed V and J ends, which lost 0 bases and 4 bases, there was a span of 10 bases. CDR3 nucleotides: TGTGCCAGCAGTTTATCGGGGCCAGGTAATCAGCCCCAGCATTTT. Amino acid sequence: CASSLSGPGNQPQHF.

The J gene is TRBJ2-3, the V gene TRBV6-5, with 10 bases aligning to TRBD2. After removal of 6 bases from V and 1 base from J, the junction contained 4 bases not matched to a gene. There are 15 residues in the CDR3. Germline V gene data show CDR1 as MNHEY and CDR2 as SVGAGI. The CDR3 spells CASRLAGSGTDTQYF. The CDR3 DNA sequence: TGTGCCAGCAGACTAGCGGGGAGTGGCACAGATACGCAGTATTTT.

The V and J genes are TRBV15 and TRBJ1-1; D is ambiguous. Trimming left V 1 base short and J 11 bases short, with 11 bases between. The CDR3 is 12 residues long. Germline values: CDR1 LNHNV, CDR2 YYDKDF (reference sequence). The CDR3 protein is CATSRVEGKAFF. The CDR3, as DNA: TGTGCCACCAGCAGAGTCGAGGGCAAGGCTTTCTTT.

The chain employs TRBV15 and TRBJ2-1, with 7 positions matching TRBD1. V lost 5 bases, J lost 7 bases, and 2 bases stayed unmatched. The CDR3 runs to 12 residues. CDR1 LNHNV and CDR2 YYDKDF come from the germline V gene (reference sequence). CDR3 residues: CATSGQENEQFF. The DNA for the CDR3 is TGTGCCACCAGCGGACAGGAGAATGAGCAGTTCTTC.

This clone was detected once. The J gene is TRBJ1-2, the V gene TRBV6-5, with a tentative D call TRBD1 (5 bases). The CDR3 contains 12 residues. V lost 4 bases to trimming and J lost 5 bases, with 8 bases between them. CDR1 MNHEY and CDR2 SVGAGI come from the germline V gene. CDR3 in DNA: TGTGCCAGCAGTTTGTCAGGGTATGGCTACACCTTC. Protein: CASSLSGYGYTF.

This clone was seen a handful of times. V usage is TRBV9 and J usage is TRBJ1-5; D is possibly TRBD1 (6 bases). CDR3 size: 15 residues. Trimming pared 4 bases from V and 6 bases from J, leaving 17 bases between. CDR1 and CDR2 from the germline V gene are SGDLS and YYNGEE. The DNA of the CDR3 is TGTGCCAGCAGCCCAGCAGGGGCGCAAGGTCAGCCCCAGCATTTT. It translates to CASSPAGAQGQPQHF.

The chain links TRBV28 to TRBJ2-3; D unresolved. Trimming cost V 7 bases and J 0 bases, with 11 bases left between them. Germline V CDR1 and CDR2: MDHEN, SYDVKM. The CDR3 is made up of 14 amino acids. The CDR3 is CASMGRYSTDTQYF. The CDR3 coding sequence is TGTGCCAGCATGGGCCGATATAGCACAGATACGCAGTATTTT. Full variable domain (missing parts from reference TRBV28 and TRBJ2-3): DVKVTQSSRYLVKRTGEKVFLECVQDMDHENMFWYRQDPGLGLRLIYFSYDVKMKEKGDIPEGYSVSREKKERFSLILESASTNQTSMYLCASMGRYSTDTQYFGPGTRLTVL.

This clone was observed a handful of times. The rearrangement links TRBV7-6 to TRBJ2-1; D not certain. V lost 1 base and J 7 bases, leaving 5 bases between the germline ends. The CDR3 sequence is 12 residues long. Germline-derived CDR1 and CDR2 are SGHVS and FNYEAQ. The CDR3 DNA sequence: TGTGCCAGCAGCTTAGGGAGTAATGAGCAGTTCTTC. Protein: CASSLGSNEQFF.

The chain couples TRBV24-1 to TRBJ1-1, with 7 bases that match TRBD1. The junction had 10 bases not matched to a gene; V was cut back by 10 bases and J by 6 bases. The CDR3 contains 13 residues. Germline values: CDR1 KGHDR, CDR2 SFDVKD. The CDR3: CATKGGGYAEAFF. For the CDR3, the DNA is TGTGCCACGAAAGGGGGCGGTTACGCTGAAGCTTTCTTT.

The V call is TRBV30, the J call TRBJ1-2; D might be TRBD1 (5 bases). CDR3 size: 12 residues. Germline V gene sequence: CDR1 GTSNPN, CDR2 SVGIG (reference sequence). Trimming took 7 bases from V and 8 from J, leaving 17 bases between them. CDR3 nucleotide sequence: TGTGCCTTAACCCGGGGGGGGACCGGCTACACCTTC. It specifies CALTRGGTGYTF.

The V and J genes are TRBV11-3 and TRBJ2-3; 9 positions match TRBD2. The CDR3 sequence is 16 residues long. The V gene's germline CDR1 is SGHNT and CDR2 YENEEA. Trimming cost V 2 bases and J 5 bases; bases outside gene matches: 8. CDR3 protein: CASSLRSGGPQDTQYF. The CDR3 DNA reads TGTGCCAGCAGCTTACGTAGCGGGGGACCACAAGATACGCAGTATTTT.